These 8 T cell receptor beta chains came from one sample sequenced in a study of read filtering for tumor transcriptome and immune sequencing. Molecular barcoded adaptors covering alpha/delta and beta/gamma chains were used on 400 to 450 ng RNA. From the reads, TCRdb called clonotypes with MiXCR, one entry per CDR3 protein. This table holds approximately 150,000 distinct CDR3 sequences, approximately 13% found once. The sample comprised a population of CD138-negative cells sorted from bone marrow. Receptor source: a donor aged 40 or over with multiple myeloma.

This clonotype was detected ten times or more. The rearrangement links TRBV3-1 to TRBJ2-7, with a tentative D call TRBD2 (6 bases). The CDR3 runs to 13 residues. Trimming removed 0 bases at V and 7 bases at J, with 10 bases between. The germline V gene has CDR1 LGHDT and CDR2 YNNKEL (reference sequence). The CDR3 region has the DNA TGTGCCAGCAGCCAAGAAACGGGGGAAGAGCAGTACTTC. It yields the protein CASSQETGEEQYF.

In its sample, this clonotype was seen many times. This CDR3 reads CASRPDRGLAGGRREQYF. In DNA form, the CDR3 reads TGTGCCAGCAGACCCGACAGGGGCTTAGCGGGAGGACGACGCGAGCAGTACTTC. The chain is built from TRBV6-2 or TRBV6-3 and TRBJ2-7; 10 nucleotides align to TRBD2. Germline V gene sequence: CDR1 MNHEY, CDR2 SVGEGT. The ends lost 6 bases at V and 6 bases at J; junction bases unmatched: 20. This CDR3 is 18 amino acids long.

The sample holds one count of this clonotype. The chain combines TRBV6-5 with TRBJ1-2; D is ambiguous. The V end was cut by 0 bases, the J end by 4 bases, with 9 bases between. CDR1 and CDR2 from the germline V gene are MNHEY and SVGAGI. This CDR3 is built from 14 residues. The CDR3 DNA follows: TGTGCCAGCAGTTACTCCTCCGGATCCTATGGCTACACCTTC. Its protein is CASSYSSGSYGYTF.

This clonotype appeared many times. The chain combines TRBV19 with TRBJ2-1, with TRBD2 as a possible D gene (5 bases). V gave up 5 bases and J gave up 10 bases, with 9 bases separating them. The germline V gene encodes CDR1 LNHDA and CDR2 SQIVND (reference sequence). The CDR3 spans 11 residues. The CDR3 DNA reads TGTGCCAGTAGTGCGACGGGGGAGCAGTTCTTC. Its protein product is CASSATGEQFF.

This chain joins TRBV11-3 and TRBJ2-5, with unresolved D. Germline CDR1 is SGHNT and CDR2 is YENEEA. CDR3 size: 14 residues. Trimming cost V 3 bases and J 1 base, with 9 bases left between them. DNA of the CDR3: TGTGCCAGCAGCTTTATACGGACCCAAGAGACCCAGTACTTC. Encoded protein: CASSFIRTQETQYF.

In its sample, this clonotype was seen many times. V gene TRBV4-2 combines with J gene TRBJ1-5, with 7 bases that match TRBD1. Germline values: CDR1 LGHNA, CDR2 YNFKEQ. The CDR3 covers 16 residues. V was pared by 1 base and J by 0 bases, with 3 bases of the junction left unmatched. CDR3 loop: CASSQAGQFSNQPQHF. CDR3 coding DNA: TGTGCCAGCAGCCAAGCGGGACAGTTTAGCAATCAGCCCCAGCATTTT.

This clonotype was seen many times. CDR3 in amino acids: CSVVPRNRGGETQYF. The CDR3 DNA reads TGCAGCGTTGTCCCAAGGAACAGGGGAGGCGAGACCCAGTACTTC. The V call is TRBV29-1, the J call TRBJ2-5; D might be TRBD1 (7 bases). Trimming pared 4 bases from V and 5 bases from J, leaving 20 bases between. The CDR3 is made up of 15 amino acids. Germline-derived CDR1 and CDR2 are SQVTM and ANQGSEA.

This clonotype was seen repeatedly, ten times or more. The gene calls are TRBV29-1 and TRBJ1-1; the D is unclear. With 6 bases removed from V and 0 bases from J, the gap between germline ends came to 11 bases. The CDR3 runs 13 residues. The germline gives CDR1 SQVTM, CDR2 ANQGSEA. Written as DNA, the CDR3 is TGCAGCGTATACGGCCCCATGAACACTGAAGCTTTCTTT. Its translation is CSVYGPMNTEAFF.